This T cell receptor (beta chain) is from a study of neoadjuvant nivolumab and ipilimumab in lung cancer. CDR1 and CDR2 from the germline V gene are MNHEY and SMNVEV (reference sequence). V was cut by 4 bases and J by 3 bases, with 7 bases left in between. The CDR3 has 13 amino acids. Sequencing used immunoSEQ multiplex PCR; TCRdb keeps in-frame clones, though not all of them. The sample includes about 26,000 clones, less than 90% of them seen just once. Whole-study results and caveats: From pretherapy to surgery, tumor richness and clonality rose with dual therapy. Compared with tumor-adjacent uninvolved lung, resected tumors showed greater richness and clonality.

Notes on this clone: Its target is unknown.

Sample: peripheral blood, taken before neoadjuvant nivolumab, alone or with ipilimumab. This TCR came from an adult with non-small cell lung cancer. The chain has TRBV27 and TRBJ2-1; a weak D match, TRBD1 (6 bases). The CDR3 region is CASSWTVYNEQFF. CDR3 bases: TGTGCCAGCAGTTGGACAGTCTACAATGAGCAGTTCTTC.